Following are 20 T cell receptor beta chains from one sample sequenced in a study of shared clonotypes between healthy human individuals. Only CD45RO-negative cells positively selected for CCR7 counted as naive CD8 cells, so terminally differentiated effector memory CD45RA+ cells were excluded. Sequencing was performed with immunoSEQ multiplex PCR; in TCRdb, only in-frame clones are kept and a portion is missing. The profile shows about 590,000 clones, nearly 97% of them singletons. Material for sequencing was naive CD8+ T cells sorted from blood. The receptors were sampled from a young woman in good health.

V gene TRBV5-6 combines with J gene TRBJ2-1; D might be TRBD1 (6 bases). CDR3 length equals 16 residues. The germline CDR1 and CDR2 sequences are SGHDT and YYEEEE. V was pared by 3 bases and J by 2 bases, with 15 bases between. CDR3 sequence: CASSSTGNSTYNEQFF. The CDR3, as DNA: TGTGCCAGCAGCTCTACAGGGAACAGCACCTACAATGAGCAGTTCTTC. The complete variable domain, with remaining parts taken from reference TRBV5-6 and TRBJ2-1, reads DAGVTQSPTHLIKTRGQQVTLRCSPKSGHDTVSWYQQALGQGPQFIFQYYEEEERQRGNFPDRFSGHQFPNYSSELNVNALLLGDSALYLCASSSTGNSTYNEQFFGPGTRLTVL.

This clone has just one count. This sequence joins TRBV28 and TRBJ1-1; D is uncertain. Trimming removed 3 bases at V and 1 base at J, with 6 bases between. Germline values: CDR1 MDHEN, CDR2 SYDVKM. This CDR3 contains 13 residues. This chain's CDR3 is CASSLPRNTEAFF. In nucleotides, the CDR3 is TGTGCCAGCAGTTTGCCACGGAACACTGAAGCTTTCTTT.

V and J are TRBV28 and TRBJ2-3; TRBD1 matches 7 bases. CDR3 length: 13 residues. V dropped 6 bases and J dropped 1; count of bases not matched to a gene: 1. Germline CDR1 MDHEN, CDR2 SYDVKM. CDR3 in DNA: TGTGCCAGCAGAGACAGGGGCACAGATACGCAGTATTTT. This sequence encodes CASRDRGTDTQYF.

This chain uses TRBV5-3 with TRBJ2-6, with TRBD1 matching over 7 bases. TRBV5-3 is placed among ORFs of uncertain function. The CDR3 covers 18 residues. J gave up 7 bases and V 4 bases, and 17 bases lay outside the gene matches. CDR3 bases: TGTGCCAGAAGCACCGGGACAGAGTGGGTTCGGAGAGCCAACGTCCTGACTTTC. The encoded protein is CARSTGTEWVRRANVLTF.

The chain couples TRBV19 to TRBJ2-2, with a possible D match to TRBD1 (6 bases). The length of the CDR3 is 14 residues. Per the germline V gene, CDR1 is LNHDA and CDR2 is SQIVND (reference sequence). The V end lost 5 bases, the J end lost 1 base, and 8 bases lay between the germline ends. The CDR3 is CASSWGQNTGELFF. The CDR3 bases are TGTGCCAGTAGTTGGGGACAGAACACCGGGGAGCTGTTTTTT. Full variable domain (remainder filled in from reference TRBV19 and TRBJ2-2): DGGITQSPKYLFRKEGQNVTLSCEQNLNHDAMYWYRQDPGQGLRLIYYSQIVNDFQKGDIAEGYSVSREKKESFPLTVTSAQKNPTAFYLCASSWGQNTGELFFGEGSRLTVL.

V usage is TRBV4-1 and J usage is TRBJ1-1, with a tentative D call TRBD1 (5 bases). The CDR3 extends over 16 amino acids. Trimming cost V 1 base and J 5 bases, with 17 bases left between them. Germline V gene data show CDR1 as MGHRA and CDR2 as YSYEKL. CDR3 amino acids: CASSQGHGLEGTEAFF. Written as DNA, the CDR3 is TGCGCCAGCAGCCAAGGCCATGGTTTGGAGGGGACTGAAGCTTTCTTT.

The CDR3 here is CASSQVRQDYEQYF. CDR3 in DNA: TGCGCCAGCAGCCAAGTTCGGCAGGATTACGAGCAGTACTTC. The chain combines TRBV4-1 with TRBJ2-7; no firm D call. The CDR3 loop spans 14 amino acids. The germline V gene encodes CDR1 MGHRA and CDR2 YSYEKL. The V end lost 1 base, the J end lost 4 bases, and 11 bases lay between the germline ends.

Concerning this clone itself: The same CDR3 arises from other DNA sequences in this sample as well. This chain links TRBV27 with TRBJ1-1; 8 nucleotides match TRBD1. The CDR3 loop spans 14 amino acids. CDR1 and CDR2 (germline): MNHEY, SMNVEV (reference sequence). The V segment lost 2 bases and the J segment 5 bases; nucleotides outside the gene matches: 4. CDR3 sequence (DNA): TGTGCCAGCAGTTTACAGGGGGCCGGAACTGAAGCTTTCTTT. This encodes CASSLQGAGTEAFF.

Only one count was recorded for this clone. The V gene is TRBV19, the J gene TRBJ1-1; 11 positions match TRBD1. Germline-derived CDR1 and CDR2 are LNHDA and SQIVND (reference sequence). Trimming cost V 0 bases and J 6 bases; bases outside gene matches: 12. The CDR3 consists of 18 residues. The CDR3 spells CASSIDRTGGFLIAEAFF. Here the CDR3 DNA reads TGTGCCAGTAGTATAGATAGGACAGGGGGCTTTTTGATCGCTGAAGCTTTCTTT.

The chain links TRBV28 to TRBJ2-2; 9 nucleotides match TRBD1. This CDR3 comprises 14 residues. Trimming took 3 bases from V and 7 from J; bases not matched to a gene: 3. Germline loops: CDR1 MDHEN, CDR2 SYDVKM. The CDR3 nucleotides are TGTGCCAGCAGTTTTACAGGGGGCAACGGGGAGCTGTTTTTT. Amino acid sequence: CASSFTGGNGELFF.

J is TRBJ2-1 and V is TRBV2; 10 bases are shared with TRBD2. CDR1 is SNHLY and CDR2 is FYNNEI in the germline V gene. This CDR3 is 15 amino acids long. V shed 6 bases and J 5 bases; nucleotides not matched to a gene: 7. The CDR3, as DNA: TGTGCCAGCAGCCTAACTAGCGGGACGGACAATGAGCAGTTCTTC. Its translation is CASSLTSGTDNEQFF.

This chain connects TRBV29-1 to TRBJ2-7, with D perhaps assigned TRBD1 or TRBD2 (5 bases each). This CDR3 contains 12 residues. The germline CDR1 and CDR2 sequences are SQVTM and ANQGSEA. Trimming pared 2 bases from V and 7 bases from J, leaving 12 bases between. CDR3 in DNA: TGCAGCGTTGAATCAGGGCCGGGGGAGCAGTACTTC. Encoded protein: CSVESGPGEQYF.

V usage is TRBV28 and J usage is TRBJ2-2; 10 bases are a match to TRBD2. J lost 8 bases, V lost 3 bases, and 21 bases had no gene match. The CDR3 has 20 amino acids. Germline V gene lookup returns CDR1 MDHEN and CDR2 SYDVKM. CDR3 DNA: TGTGCCAGCAGTTTTCAGCCGGGGTTTCGAGCGGGAGGGTCACCAGGGGAGCTGTTTTTT. Its translation is CASSFQPGFRAGGSPGELFF.

The rearrangement joins TRBV6-5 to TRBJ2-1; a possible D gene is TRBD2 (6 bases). CDR1 MNHEY and CDR2 SVGAGI come from the germline V gene. Trimming shortened V by 7 bases and J by 2 bases, and 15 bases separated the two germline ends. This CDR3 is built from 15 residues. The CDR3, as DNA: TGTGCCAGCACAGGCCTAGCGAGCACCTACAATGAGCAGTTCTTC. This translates into CASTGLASTYNEQFF.

This sequence joins TRBV27 and TRBJ2-7, with D possibly TRBD1 on 5 matching bases. Germline CDR1 reads MNHEY; CDR2 reads SMNVEV (reference sequence). This CDR3 spans 12 amino acids. V was trimmed by 2 bases and J by 5 bases, leaving 7 bases between them. The CDR3 bases are TGTGCCAGCAGTTTACCAGGGAACGAGCAGTACTTC. Translating gives CASSLPGNEQYF.

Written as DNA, the CDR3 is TGTGCCAGCAGTTTTGACATCGGGGACAGCGGGGATAACGGCTATCAGCATTTT. It is translated as CASSFDIGDSGDNGYQHF. The rearrangement joins TRBV28 to TRBJ1-5; 7 nucleotides agree with TRBD1. V gave up 3 bases and J gave up 13 bases; unmatched junction bases: 24. Germline V gives CDR1 MDHEN, CDR2 SYDVKM. The CDR3 is 18 amino acids.

The gene calls are TRBV27 and TRBJ1-6; TRBD1 matches 10 bases. The CDR3 loop spans 15 amino acids. Losses at the gene ends were 4 bases for V and 10 bases for J; bases not matched to a gene: 7. Germline CDR1 and CDR2: MNHEY and SMNVEV (reference sequence). The DNA of the CDR3 is TGTGCCAGCAGTTCCCCCGGACAGGGGGAGTCACCCCTCCACTTT. Amino acid sequence: CASSSPGQGESPLHF.

The V and J genes are TRBV7-6 and TRBJ2-5; D is perhaps TRBD2 (6 bases). The CDR3 runs 15 residues. V was cut by 3 bases and J by 1 base, with 12 bases left in between. The germline CDR1 and CDR2 sequences are SGHVS and FNYEAQ. Here the CDR3 DNA reads TGTGCCAGCAGCTTCCGCCTAGCGCCCCAAGAGACCCAGTACTTC. Protein: CASSFRLAPQETQYF.

V is TRBV29-1 and J is TRBJ2-1, with 7 bases identical to TRBD1. J lost 5 bases, V lost 3 bases, and 10 bases had no gene match. The CDR3 is 15 residues long. Germline CDR1 SQVTM, CDR2 ANQGSEA. The CDR3 nucleotides are TGCAGCGTTGATAATACCGGGACAGTGGACAATGAGCAGTTCTTC. Its protein product is CSVDNTGTVDNEQFF.

J is TRBJ1-6 and V is TRBV7-9; weak D call: TRBD1 (5 bases). CDR3 size: 13 residues. Germline assignment: CDR1 SEHNR and CDR2 FQNEAQ (reference sequence). Trimming took off 2 bases at V and 9 bases at J, with 8 bases between the two ends. CDR3 residues: CASSLPGSSPLHF. Written as DNA, the CDR3 is TGTGCCAGCAGCTTACCAGGGAGTTCACCCCTCCACTTT.